The clone carrying this T cell receptor beta chain was counted a few times. The data were taken from a study of brain T cells in children with intractable seizures. The germline gives CDR1 MNHEY, CDR2 SMNVEV (reference sequence). V lost 5 bases to trimming and J lost 2 bases; unmatched junction nucleotides: 15. The CDR3 runs to 17 residues. TCRdb's table, derived via immunoSEQ multiplex PCR, lists solely in-frame clones and lacks some. The data hold around 340,000 clones, with over 90% observed a single time. Time point given: blood from clinic visit 5 months post-surgery; TSC patient then seizure free.

The receptor comes from a boy under two years old with tuberous sclerosis and intractable seizures. This specimen consisted of peripheral blood, obtained less than 6 months after surgery. The chain links TRBV27 to TRBJ2-7; 7 nucleotides match TRBD2. The chain's CDR3 is CASSPYPFGGGPYEQYF. The DNA of the CDR3 is TGTGCCAGCAGTCCCTACCCCTTTGGGGGGGGTCCCTACGAGCAGTACTTC.